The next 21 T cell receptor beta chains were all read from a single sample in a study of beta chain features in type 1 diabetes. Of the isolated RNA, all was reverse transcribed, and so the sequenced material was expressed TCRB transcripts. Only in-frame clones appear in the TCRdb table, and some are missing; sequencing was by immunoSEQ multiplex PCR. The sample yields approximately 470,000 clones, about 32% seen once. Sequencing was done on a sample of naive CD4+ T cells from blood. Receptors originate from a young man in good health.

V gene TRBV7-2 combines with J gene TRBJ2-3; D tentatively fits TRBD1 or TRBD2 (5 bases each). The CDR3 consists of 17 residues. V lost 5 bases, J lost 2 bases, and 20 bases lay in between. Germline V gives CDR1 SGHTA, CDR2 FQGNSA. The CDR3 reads CASSSPRGGSITDTQYF. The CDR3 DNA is TGTGCCAGCAGCAGCCCGAGGGGCGGGTCGATCACAGATACGCAGTATTTT.

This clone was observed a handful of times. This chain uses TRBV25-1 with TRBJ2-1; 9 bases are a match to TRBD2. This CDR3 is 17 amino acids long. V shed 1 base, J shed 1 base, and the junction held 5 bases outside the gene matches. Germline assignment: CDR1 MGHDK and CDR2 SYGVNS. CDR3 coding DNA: TGTGCCAGCAGTGAATTGTTAGCGGGAGAATCCTACAATGAGCAGTTCTTC. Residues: CASSELLAGESYNEQFF.

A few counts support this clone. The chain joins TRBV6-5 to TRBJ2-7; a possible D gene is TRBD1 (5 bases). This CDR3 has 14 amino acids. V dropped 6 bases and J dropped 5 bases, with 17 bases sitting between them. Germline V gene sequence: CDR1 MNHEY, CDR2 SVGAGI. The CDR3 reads CASSPGRRGDEQYF. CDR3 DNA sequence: TGTGCCAGCAGCCCGGGTCGTAGGGGCGACGAGCAGTACTTC.

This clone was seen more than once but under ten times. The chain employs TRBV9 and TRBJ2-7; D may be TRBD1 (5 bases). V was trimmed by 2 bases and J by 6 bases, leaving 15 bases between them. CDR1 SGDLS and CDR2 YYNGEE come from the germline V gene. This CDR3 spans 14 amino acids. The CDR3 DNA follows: TGTGCCAGCAGCGTTGACAGCCTGGCTGGCGAGCAGTACTTC. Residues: CASSVDSLAGEQYF.

The DNA for the CDR3 is TGTGCCAGCAGTTCCTCCCGACAGGGTATAGGCTATGGCTACACCTTC. Amino acid sequence: CASSSSRQGIGYGYTF. The rearrangement links TRBV6-6 to TRBJ1-2; 7 nucleotides line up with TRBD1. Germline CDR1 and CDR2: MNHNY and SVGAGI (reference sequence). The ends lost 4 bases at V and 4 bases at J; junction bases unmatched: 12. This CDR3 has 16 residues.

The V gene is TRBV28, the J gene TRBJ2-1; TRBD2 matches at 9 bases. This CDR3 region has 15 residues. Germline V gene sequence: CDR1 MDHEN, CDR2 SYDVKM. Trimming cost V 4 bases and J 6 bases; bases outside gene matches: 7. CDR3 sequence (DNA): TGTGCCAGCAGTTACACTAGCGGGCCCATCAATGAGCAGTTCTTC. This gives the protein CASSYTSGPINEQFF.

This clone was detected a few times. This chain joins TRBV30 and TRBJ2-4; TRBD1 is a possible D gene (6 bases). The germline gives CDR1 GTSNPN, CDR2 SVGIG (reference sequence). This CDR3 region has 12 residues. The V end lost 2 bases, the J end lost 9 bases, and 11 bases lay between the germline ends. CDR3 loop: CAWSRVRGIQYF. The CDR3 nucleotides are TGTGCCTGGAGTAGGGTCAGGGGCATTCAGTACTTC.

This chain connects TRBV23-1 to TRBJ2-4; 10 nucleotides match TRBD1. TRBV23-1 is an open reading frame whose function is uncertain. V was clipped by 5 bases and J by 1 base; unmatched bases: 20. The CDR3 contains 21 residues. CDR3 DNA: TGCGCCAGCAGTTACCACCCCCGGGACAGGGGATCGTTCGGGGCCAAAAACATTCAGTACTTC. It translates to CASSYHPRDRGSFGAKNIQYF.

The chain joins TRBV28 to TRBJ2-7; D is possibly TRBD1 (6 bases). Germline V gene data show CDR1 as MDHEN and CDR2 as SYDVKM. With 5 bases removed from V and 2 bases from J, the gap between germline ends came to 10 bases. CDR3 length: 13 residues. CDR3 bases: TGTGCCAGCAGTAGGACAGAGCCCTACGAGCAGTACTTC. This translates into CASSRTEPYEQYF. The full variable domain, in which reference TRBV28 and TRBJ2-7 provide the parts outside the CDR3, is DVKVTQSSRYLVKRTGEKVFLECVQDMDHENMFWYRQDPGLGLRLIYFSYDVKMKEKGDIPEGYSVSREKKERFSLILESASTNQTSMYLCASSRTEPYEQYFGPGTRLTVT.

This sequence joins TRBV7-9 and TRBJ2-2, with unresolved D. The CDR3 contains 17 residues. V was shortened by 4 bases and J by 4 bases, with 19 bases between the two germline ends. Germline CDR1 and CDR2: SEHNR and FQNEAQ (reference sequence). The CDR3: CASSSPLGRTSTGELFF. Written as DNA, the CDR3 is TGTGCCAGCAGCTCCCCATTGGGCAGGACCAGCACCGGGGAGCTGTTTTTT. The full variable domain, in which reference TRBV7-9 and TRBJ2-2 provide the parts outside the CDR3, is DTGVSQNPRHKITKRGQNVTFRCDPISEHNRLYWYRQTLGQGPEFLTYFQNEAQLEKSRLLSDRFSAERPKGSFSTLEIQRTEQGDSAMYLCASSSPLGRTSTGELFFGEGSRLTVL.

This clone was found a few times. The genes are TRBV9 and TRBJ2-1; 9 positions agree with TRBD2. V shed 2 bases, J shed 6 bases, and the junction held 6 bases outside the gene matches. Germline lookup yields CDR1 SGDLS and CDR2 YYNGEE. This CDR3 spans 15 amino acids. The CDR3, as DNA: TGTGCCAGCAGCGTTACTAGCGGGTGGGGCAATGAGCAGTTCTTC. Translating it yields CASSVTSGWGNEQFF.

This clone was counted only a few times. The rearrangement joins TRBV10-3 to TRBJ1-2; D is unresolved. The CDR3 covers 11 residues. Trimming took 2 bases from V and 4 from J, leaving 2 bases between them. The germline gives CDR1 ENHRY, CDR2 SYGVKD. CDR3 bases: TGTGCCATCAGTGAGGTCTATGGCTACACCTTC. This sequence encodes CAISEVYGYTF.

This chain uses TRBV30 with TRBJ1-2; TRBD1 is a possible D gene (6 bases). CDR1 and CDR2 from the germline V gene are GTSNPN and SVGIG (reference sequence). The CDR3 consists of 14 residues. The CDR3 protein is CAGQGITTNYGYTF. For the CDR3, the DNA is TGTGCGGGGCAGGGGATCACAACTAACTATGGCTACACCTTC.

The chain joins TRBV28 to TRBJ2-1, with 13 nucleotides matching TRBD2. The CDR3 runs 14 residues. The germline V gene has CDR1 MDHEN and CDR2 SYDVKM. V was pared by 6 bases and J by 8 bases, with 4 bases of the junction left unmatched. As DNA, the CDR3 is TGTGCCAGCAGCGGGACTAGCGGGATCTATGAGCAGTTCTTC. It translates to CASSGTSGIYEQFF.

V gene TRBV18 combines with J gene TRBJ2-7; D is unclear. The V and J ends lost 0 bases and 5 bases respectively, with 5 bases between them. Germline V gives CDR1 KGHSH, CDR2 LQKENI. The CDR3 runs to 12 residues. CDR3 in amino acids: CASSPPTNEQYF. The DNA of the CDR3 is TGTGCCAGCTCACCACCGACGAACGAGCAGTACTTC.

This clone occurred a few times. CDR3: CASCLAFRTDTQYF. CDR3 coding DNA: TGTGCCAGCTGCCTAGCGTTCCGCACAGATACGCAGTATTTT. The V and J genes are TRBV19 and TRBJ2-3, with TRBD2 as a possible D gene (6 bases). The CDR3 contains 14 residues. V dropped 9 bases and J dropped 1 base, with 14 bases sitting between them. Germline V gene sequence: CDR1 LNHDA, CDR2 SQIVND (reference sequence). The variable domain in full, with the rest retrieved from reference TRBV19 and TRBJ2-3, is DGGITQSPKYLFRKEGQNVTLSCEQNLNHDAMYWYRQDPGQGLRLIYYSQIVNDFQKGDIAEGYSVSREKKESFPLTVTSAQKNPTAFYLCASCLAFRTDTQYFGPGTRLTVL.

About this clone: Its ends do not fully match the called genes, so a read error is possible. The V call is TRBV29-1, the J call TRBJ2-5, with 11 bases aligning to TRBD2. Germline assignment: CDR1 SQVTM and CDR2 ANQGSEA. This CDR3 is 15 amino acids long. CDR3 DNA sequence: TGCAGCCTTTTTACTAGCGGGAGCTTCCAAGGGACCCAGTACTTC. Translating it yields CSLFTSGSFQGTQYF.

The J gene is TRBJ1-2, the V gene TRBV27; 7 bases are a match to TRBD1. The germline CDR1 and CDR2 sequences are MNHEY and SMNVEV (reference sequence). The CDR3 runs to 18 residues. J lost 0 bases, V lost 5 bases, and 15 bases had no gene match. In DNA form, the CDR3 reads TGTGCCAGCAGTCCCCTCCGGACAGGCTTTTTAGCTAACTATGGCTACACCTTC. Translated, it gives CASSPLRTGFLANYGYTF.

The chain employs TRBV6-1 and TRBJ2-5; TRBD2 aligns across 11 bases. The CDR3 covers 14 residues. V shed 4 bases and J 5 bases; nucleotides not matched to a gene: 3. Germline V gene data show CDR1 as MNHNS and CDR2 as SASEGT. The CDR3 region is CASSAGLAEETQYF. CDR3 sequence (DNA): TGTGCCAGCAGTGCGGGACTAGCGGAGGAGACCCAGTACTTC.

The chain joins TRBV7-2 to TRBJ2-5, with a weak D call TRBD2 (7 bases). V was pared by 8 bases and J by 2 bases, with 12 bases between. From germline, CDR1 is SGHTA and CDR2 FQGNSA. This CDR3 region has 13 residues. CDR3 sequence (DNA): TGTGCCAGCGGCCGGGGGGCTCAAGAGACCCAGTACTTC. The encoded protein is CASGRGAQETQYF.

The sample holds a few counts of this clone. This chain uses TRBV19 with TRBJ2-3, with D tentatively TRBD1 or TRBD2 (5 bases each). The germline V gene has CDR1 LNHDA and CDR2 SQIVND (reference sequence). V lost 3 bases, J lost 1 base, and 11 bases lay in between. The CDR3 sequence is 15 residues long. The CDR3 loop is CASSIEGQGTDTQYF. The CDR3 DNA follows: TGTGCCAGTAGTATTGAGGGGCAGGGCACAGATACGCAGTATTTT.